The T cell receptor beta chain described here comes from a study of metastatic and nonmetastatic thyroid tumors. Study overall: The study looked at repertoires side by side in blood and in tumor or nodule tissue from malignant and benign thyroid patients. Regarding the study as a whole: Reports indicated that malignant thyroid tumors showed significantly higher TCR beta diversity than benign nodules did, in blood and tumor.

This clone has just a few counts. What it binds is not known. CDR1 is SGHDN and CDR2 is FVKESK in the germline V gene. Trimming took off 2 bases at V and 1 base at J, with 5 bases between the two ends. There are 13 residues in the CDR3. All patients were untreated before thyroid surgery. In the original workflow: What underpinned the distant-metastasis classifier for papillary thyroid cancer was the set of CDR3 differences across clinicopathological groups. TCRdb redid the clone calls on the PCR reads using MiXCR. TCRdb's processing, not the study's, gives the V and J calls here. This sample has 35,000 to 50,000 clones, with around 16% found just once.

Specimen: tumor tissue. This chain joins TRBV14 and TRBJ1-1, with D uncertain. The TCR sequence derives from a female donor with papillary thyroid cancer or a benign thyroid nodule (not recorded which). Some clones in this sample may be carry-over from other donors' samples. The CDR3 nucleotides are TGTGCCAGCAGCCAATTTCGGAACACTGAAGCTTTCTTT. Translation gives CASSQFRNTEAFF.